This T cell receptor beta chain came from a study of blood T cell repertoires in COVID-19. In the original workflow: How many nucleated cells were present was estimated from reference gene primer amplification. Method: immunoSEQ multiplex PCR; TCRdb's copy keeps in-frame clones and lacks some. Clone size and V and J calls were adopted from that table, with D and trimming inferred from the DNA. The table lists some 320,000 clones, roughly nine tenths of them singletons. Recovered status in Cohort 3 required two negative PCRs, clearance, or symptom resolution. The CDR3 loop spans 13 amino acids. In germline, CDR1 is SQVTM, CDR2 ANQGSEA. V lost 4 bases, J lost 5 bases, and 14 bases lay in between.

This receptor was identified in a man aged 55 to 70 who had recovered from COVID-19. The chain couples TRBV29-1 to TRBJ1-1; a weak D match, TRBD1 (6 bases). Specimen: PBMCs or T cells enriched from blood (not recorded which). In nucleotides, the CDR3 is TGCAGCGTTGCCACAGGGCTGGGAACTGAAGCTTTCTTT. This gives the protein CSVATGLGTEAFF.